This T cell receptor beta chain was profiled in a study of cytomegalovirus exposure and HLA in healthy donors. Study-wide background: There were approximately 85 million unique TCRs (from HLA-typed donors) in an early data release. Study outcomes and limitations: In an earlier analysis, about 87% or about 30%: the productive usage of most TCR beta V segments.

13 Jbeta primers and 60 Vbeta primers were used for the PCR. TCRdb's table, derived via immunoSEQ multiplex PCR, lists solely in-frame clones and lacks some. This table holds more than 95,000 clones, roughly 70% found once. Regarding this clone: The antigen is undetermined.

Healthy bone marrow donors formed the donor group. Trimming shortened V by 4 bases and J by 0 bases, and 7 bases separated the two germline ends. Per germline, CDR1 SQVTM and CDR2 ANQGSEA. The CDR3 has 13 residues. Material: PBMCs. The TCR sequence derives from a woman aged 45-65 years in good health and CMV-seronegative. The gene calls are TRBV29-1 and TRBJ1-3, with unresolved D. The CDR3 spells CSVVLNSGNTIYF. In DNA form, the CDR3 reads TGCAGCGTTGTACTAAACTCTGGAAACACCATATATTTT.